This TCR beta chain was sequenced in a study of OX40 agonist ivuxolimab in advanced cancers. Study-level points and caveats: CD8+ T cells were the subset that, on average, had more expanded clones than CD4+. At 0.1-3.0 mg/kg, partial responders had clonal expansion among the lowest observed.

Clones were sequenced by immunoSEQ multiplex PCR, and TCRdb holds only the in-frame ones, with some missing. Among about 46,000 clones listed, more than 85% were seen once. Germline CDR1 LNHDA, CDR2 SQIVND (reference sequence). The CDR3 contains 17 residues. V shed 1 base, J shed 5 bases, and the junction held 11 bases outside the gene matches. As concerns this clone: Antigen: not known.

Specimen: CD4+ or CD8+ T cells sorted from blood, collected in a trial of the OX40 agonist ivuxolimab. The chain has TRBV19 and TRBJ2-5, with TRBD1 matching over 9 bases. The TCR originated in an adult with an advanced solid tumor such as melanoma, head and neck, liver or kidney cancer. The CDR3 DNA reads TGTGCCAGTAGTATAGTATCACAGGGGGCCAGGAAGGAGACCCAGTACTTC. This sequence encodes CASSIVSQGARKETQYF.